The rows below give T cell receptor beta chains drawn from one sample of a study of blood T cell repertoires in COVID-19. Only in-frame clones appear in the TCRdb table, and some are missing; sequencing was by immunoSEQ multiplex PCR. The sample lists 10,000 to 15,000 clones; roughly 82% were seen once. Sequencing used peripheral blood. These receptors were taken from a human donor in a cohort sampled during active COVID-19. Each CDR3 is given with its conserved first and last residue. The D gene is left open where the match is weak. Not every row has a clone size; where given, it reads once, few, many or a size class.

16,TRBD1,-,TRBV7-8,TRBJ2-2,TGTGCCAGCAGCTCCCTGACAGGGGTGGGCACCGGGGAGCTGTTTTTT,CASSSLTGVGTGELFF
15,-,few,TRBV21-1,TRBJ2-7,TGTGCCAGCAGCAAGGCCGTAAAGAGGGAACACGAGCAGTACTTC,CASSKAVKREHEQYF
16,-,-,TRBV15,TRBJ2-7,TGTGCCACCAGCAGAGATCCCCGGACAGCACCCACCGAGCAGTACTTC,CATSRDPRTAPTEQYF
16,TRBD2,-,TRBV7-2,TRBJ2-2,TGTGCCAGCAGCGTGGCGGGGGGCGGGGGCACCGGGGAGCTGTTTTTT,CASSVAGGGGTGELFF
15,-,-,TRBV7-2,TRBJ1-5,TGTGCCAGCAGCTTAGGAGGGCAGCCATCGGAGCCCCAGCATTTT,CASSLGGQPSEPQHF
14,TRBD1,medium-sized,TRBV7-9,TRBJ2-5,TGTGCCAGCAGCTGGGGACAGGGGCAAGAGACCCAGTACTTC,CASSWGQGQETQYF
17,TRBD1,-,TRBV10-3,TRBJ1-1,TGTGCCATCAGTGTTCAGGACAGGGGGATAATGAACACTGAAGCTTTCTTT,CAISVQDRGIMNTEAFF
16,-,few,TRBV7-2,TRBJ1-2,TGTGCCAGCAGCTTTGGGGGGGCAGGGATGACCTATGGCTACACCTTC,CASSFGGAGMTYGYTF
13,-,-,TRBV7-2,TRBJ2-3,TGTGCCAGCAGCTCCTTCGTTGTCGATACGCAGTATTTT,CASSSFVVDTQYF
14,-,-,TRBV19,TRBJ1-2,TGTGCCAGTAGCTCCACTAGGACGGAGGGTGGCTACACCTTC,CASSSTRTEGGYTF
17,-,-,TRBV11-2,TRBJ1-2,TGTGCCAGCAGCTTAGAAGACAGGCCCAGGGCTCTACGTGGCTACACCTTC,CASSLEDRPRALRGYTF
14,TRBD1,-,TRBV5-6,TRBJ2-2,TGTGCCAGCAGCTTGGGACAGGGGGCCGGGGAGCTGTTTTTT,CASSLGQGAGELFF
12,TRBD1,-,TRBV6-6,TRBJ1-2,TGTGCCAGCAGTTCGACAGGGAATGGCTACACCTTC,CASSSTGNGYTF
15,-,-,TRBV9,TRBJ1-4,TGTGCCAGCAGCGTACGGCGACAGATAAATGAAAAACTGTTTTTT,CASSVRRQINEKLFF
12,-,-,TRBV18,TRBJ2-1,TGTGCCAGCTCACCACCGTACAGGGAGCAGTTCTTC,CASSPPYREQFF
14,TRBD1,-,TRBV28,TRBJ1-2,TGTGCCAGCACCATTAACAGGGGGCTGGATGGCTACACCTTC,CASTINRGLDGYTF
14,-,-,TRBV5-4,TRBJ1-2,TGTGCCAGCAGCCTCAGGACAACAAACTATGGCTACACCTTC,CASSLRTTNYGYTF
13,-,-,TRBV12-3/TRBV12-4,TRBJ1-5,TGTGCCAGCAGTTTCGGTAGCAATCAGCCCCAGCATTTT,CASSFGSNQPQHF
14,-,-,TRBV9,TRBJ2-1,TGTGCCAGCAGCGTCTCCAGTTTTGCCAATGAGCAGTTCTTC,CASSVSSFANEQFF
14,TRBD1,once,TRBV11-2,TRBJ1-1,TGTGCCAGCAGCTTCGGGCAGGGGGCTAGGGTAGCTTTCTTT,CASSFGQGARVAFF
15,TRBD1,-,TRBV2,TRBJ1-5,TGTGCCAGCAGTGAGCAGGGGGGAAGCAATCAGCCCCAGCATTTT,CASSEQGGSNQPQHF
15,-,-,TRBV28,TRBJ2-5,TGTGCCAGCAGTTCCAGGGGTGTTGGGGATGAGACCCAGTACTTC,CASSSRGVGDETQYF
17,TRBD1,-,TRBV27,TRBJ1-1,TGTGCCAGCAGAGAACTGGACAGGGGGCGTAAGGACACTGAAGCTTTCTTT,CASRELDRGRKDTEAFF
15,-,-,TRBV5-1,TRBJ2-1,TGCGCCAGCAGCTTGGCCGAGGTTTCCTACAATGAGCAGTTCTTC,CASSLAEVSYNEQFF
13,-,-,TRBV3-1/TRBV3-2,TRBJ1-1,TGTGCCAGCAGCCTCAGGGGAACGGGTGAAGCTTTCTTT,CASSLRGTGEAFF
15,-,-,TRBV7-3,TRBJ2-2,TGTGCCAGCAGCAAAACAGCCCTGAACACCGGGGAGCTGTTTTTT,CASSKTALNTGELFF
16,TRBD2,-,TRBV4-1,TRBJ2-5,TGCGCCAGCAGTCCCGTGGGGCGGGGGGATCAAGAGACCCAGTACTTC,CASSPVGRGDQETQYF
15,TRBD1,-,TRBV11-2,TRBJ2-1,TGTGCCAGCAGCTTAGATGGGACAGAAGACAATGAGCAGTTCTTC,CASSLDGTEDNEQFF
14,TRBD1,-,TRBV5-1,TRBJ1-2,TGCGCCAGCAGCACCGGACAGGGGGCAGGTGGCTACACCTTC,CASSTGQGAGGYTF
18,-,few,TRBV7-8,TRBJ1-1,TGTGCCAGCAGCTTAGTCATTCACAGGGTGGGTTTGAACACTGAAGCTTTCTTT,CASSLVIHRVGLNTEAFF
16,TRBD1,-,TRBV15,TRBJ1-3,TGTGCCACCAGCAGAGGGACAGGGCACTCTGGAAACACCATATATTTT,CATSRGTGHSGNTIYF
16,-,-,TRBV5-1,TRBJ1-1,TGCGCCAGCAGCCTTGCCCGGGGATCCATGAACACTGAAGCTTTCTTT,CASSLARGSMNTEAFF
15,TRBD2,-,TRBV6-1,TRBJ2-5,TGTGCCAGCAGTGAAGCGCTGGGGGGAGGGGAGACCCAGTACTTC,CASSEALGGGETQYF
12,-,once,TRBV6-5,TRBJ2-2,TGTGCCAGCAGCGAGAGGTCCGGGGAGCTGTTTTTT,CASSERSGELFF
15,TRBD1,-,TRBV7-9,TRBJ1-1,TGTGCCAGCAGCACTATGACAGGGGGCATCACTGAAGCTTTCTTT,CASSTMTGGITEAFF
13,-,-,TRBV12-3/TRBV12-4,TRBJ1-1,TGTGCCAGCAGTTTACGGACAGAACTAAAAGCTTTCTTT,CASSLRTELKAFF
14,-,-,TRBV7-2,TRBJ2-3,TGTGCCAGCAGCTTTCGAGGGATCGCAGATACGCAGTATTTT,CASSFRGIADTQYF
14,TRBD2,once,TRBV5-4,TRBJ2-7,TGTGCCAGCAGAGTTCTAGCGGACCCTGACGAGCAGTACTTC,CASRVLADPDEQYF
15,-,once,TRBV28,TRBJ2-7,TGTGCCAGCAGTTTAGGGCCGGGACTCTTCTACGAGCAGTACTTC,CASSLGPGLFYEQYF
15,-,-,TRBV7-3,TRBJ2-3,TGTGCCAGCAGCCTCAGTAGCGCGCGCACAGATACGCAGTATTTT,CASSLSSARTDTQYF
16,TRBD1,-,TRBV2,TRBJ2-7,TGTGCCAGCGGTACAGGGGGCCACGATTCGGACTACGAGCAGTACTTC,CASGTGGHDSDYEQYF
16,-,once,TRBV24-1,TRBJ1-5,TGTGCCACCAGTGAGGGTAGAGGGTATAGCAATCAGCCCCAGCATTTT,CATSEGRGYSNQPQHF
13,-,-,TRBV30,TRBJ2-7,TGTGCCTGGGCCACTGTAAGTAGCCACGAGCAGTACTTC,CAWATVSSHEQYF
14,TRBD1,few,TRBV5-1,TRBJ1-4,TGCGCCAGCAGCTACGCCGGGACAGATGAAAAACTGTTTTTT,CASSYAGTDEKLFF
15,TRBD2,-,TRBV27,TRBJ2-7,TGTGCCAGCAGTTCACCGGGACTAGCGACCTACGAGCAGTACTTC,CASSSPGLATYEQYF
14,-,-,TRBV7-6,TRBJ2-2,TGTGCCAGCAGCTTCGCTGCGATCACCGGGGAGCTGTTTTTT,CASSFAAITGELFF